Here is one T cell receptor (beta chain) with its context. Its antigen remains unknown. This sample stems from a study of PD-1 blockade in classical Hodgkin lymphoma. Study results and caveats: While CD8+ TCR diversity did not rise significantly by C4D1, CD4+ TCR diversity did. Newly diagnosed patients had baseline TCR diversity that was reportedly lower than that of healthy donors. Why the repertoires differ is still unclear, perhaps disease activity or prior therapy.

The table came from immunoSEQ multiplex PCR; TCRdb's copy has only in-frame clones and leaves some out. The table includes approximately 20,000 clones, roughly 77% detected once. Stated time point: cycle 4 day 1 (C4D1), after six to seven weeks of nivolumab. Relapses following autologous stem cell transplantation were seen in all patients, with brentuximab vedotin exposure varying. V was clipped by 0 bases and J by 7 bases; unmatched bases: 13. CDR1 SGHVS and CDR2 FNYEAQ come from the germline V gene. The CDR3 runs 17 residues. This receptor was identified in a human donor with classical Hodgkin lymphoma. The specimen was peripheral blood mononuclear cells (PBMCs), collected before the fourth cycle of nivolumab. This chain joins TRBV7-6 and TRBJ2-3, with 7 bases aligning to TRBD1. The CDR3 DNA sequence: TGTGCCAGCAGCTTAGCGGGCCCTCAGACAGGGCCTAATACGCAGTATTTT. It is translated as CASSLAGPQTGPNTQYF.